These 15 T cell receptor beta chains came from one sample sequenced in a study of cytomegalovirus exposure and HLA in healthy donors. The PCR was carried out with 60 Vbeta primers and 13 Jbeta primers. The protocol was immunoSEQ multiplex PCR, while the TCRdb copy is restricted to in-frame clones and leaves out a portion. This sample's table reports 200,000 or so clones. Sequencing was performed on PBMCs. These receptors were collected from a boy under 18 in good health and CMV-seronegative.

The V gene is TRBV2, the J gene TRBJ1-4; TRBD1 matches at 7 bases. In germline, CDR1 is SNHLY, CDR2 FYNNEI. Trimming cost V 4 bases and J 8 bases; bases outside gene matches: 7. The CDR3 has 14 amino acids. This CDR3 is CASSATGPSEKLFF. The CDR3, as DNA: TGTGCCAGCAGTGCGACAGGGCCTTCGGAAAAACTGTTTTTT.

The chain couples TRBV7-2 to TRBJ2-3; D is perhaps TRBD2 (6 bases). This CDR3 has 14 amino acids. V was trimmed by 2 bases and J by 6 bases, leaving 12 bases between them. CDR1 is SGHTA and CDR2 is FQGNSA in the germline V gene. The CDR3 is CASSLRGGVDTQYF. CDR3 bases: TGTGCCAGCAGCTTAAGGGGCGGGGTGGATACGCAGTATTTT.

The CDR3 DNA is TGTGCCAGCAGTTTATCCCTACTAGCCCAGCAGTACTTC. Protein: CASSLSLLAQQYF. The chain has TRBV27 and TRBJ2-7; perhaps TRBD2 as D (6 bases). This CDR3 comprises 13 residues. V shed 0 bases and J shed 8 bases, with 11 bases lying between them. The germline V gene encodes CDR1 MNHEY and CDR2 SMNVEV (reference sequence).

V gene TRBV9 combines with J gene TRBJ2-3; 7 bases match TRBD2. V trimming: 1 base; J trimming: 5 bases; junction bases outside the gene matches: 4. CDR1 SGDLS and CDR2 YYNGEE come from the germline V gene. The CDR3 extends over 14 amino acids. The DNA for the CDR3 is TGTGCCAGCAGCGTAAGGAGCGGGGAAGATACGCAGTATTTT. This translates into CASSVRSGEDTQYF. The full variable domain, rest sourced from reference TRBV9 and TRBJ2-3, is DSGVTQTPKHLITATGQRVTLRCSPRSGDLSVYWYQQSLDQGLQFLIQYYNGEERAKGNILERFSAQQFPDLHSELNLSSLELGDSALYFCASSVRSGEDTQYFGPGTRLTVL.

This chain connects TRBV7-9 to TRBJ1-1, with D uncertain. This CDR3 region has 13 residues. Germline lookup yields CDR1 SEHNR and CDR2 FQNEAQ (reference sequence). Trimming stripped 2 bases from V and 3 bases from J, with 7 bases between. CDR3 region: CASSLTGYTEAFF. The CDR3 bases are TGTGCCAGCAGCTTAACGGGGTACACTGAAGCTTTCTTT. Using reference TRBV7-9 and TRBJ1-1 for the parts outside the CDR3, the full variable domain is DTGVSQNPRHKITKRGQNVTFRCDPISEHNRLYWYRQTLGQGPEFLTYFQNEAQLEKSRLLSDRFSAERPKGSFSTLEIQRTEQGDSAMYLCASSLTGYTEAFFGQGTRLTVV.

The V call is TRBV6-1, the J call TRBJ1-1; TRBD1 is a possible D gene (5 bases). There are 13 residues in the CDR3. V lost 6 bases to trimming and J lost 8 bases, with 16 bases between them. Per germline, CDR1 MNHNS and CDR2 SASEGT. The CDR3 loop reads CASRINLRTEAFF. The DNA of the CDR3 is TGTGCCAGCAGGATAAACCTGCGGACAGAAGCTTTCTTT.

The chain employs TRBV30 and TRBJ2-7; 8 nucleotides match TRBD1. The germline V gene encodes CDR1 GTSNPN and CDR2 SVGIG (reference sequence). The CDR3 is 12 residues long. The junction had 3 bases not matched to a gene; V was cut back by 5 bases and J by 3 bases. In DNA form, the CDR3 reads TGTGCCTGGTCAGGGGGCTACTACGAGCAGTACTTC. It is translated as CAWSGGYYEQYF.

This chain connects TRBV7-9 to TRBJ2-5; 8 nucleotides line up with TRBD1. Germline loops: CDR1 SEHNR, CDR2 FQNEAQ (reference sequence). V gave up 4 bases and J gave up 5 bases; unmatched junction bases: 9. There are 15 residues in the CDR3. CDR3 bases: TGTGCCAGCAGCTCGAGGACAGGGATTGGGGAGACCCAGTACTTC. Translation: CASSSRTGIGETQYF.

The chain combines TRBV4-1 with TRBJ1-2, with D unresolved. Between the trimmed V and J ends, which lost 2 bases and 2 bases, there was a span of 15 bases. This CDR3 has 16 amino acids. Germline V gene lookup returns CDR1 MGHRA and CDR2 YSYEKL. The CDR3: CASSQQVSPPNYGYTF. DNA of the CDR3: TGCGCCAGCAGCCAACAAGTAAGCCCCCCGAACTATGGCTACACCTTC.

J is TRBJ2-2 and V is TRBV4-1; the match to TRBD2 covers 14 bases. CDR1 is MGHRA and CDR2 is YSYEKL in the germline V gene. This CDR3 comprises 18 residues. Unmatched junction bases numbered 2, after V lost 1 base and J lost 1 base. The CDR3 DNA reads as TGCGCCAGCAGCCAAGGACTAGCGGGGGGGCTGAACACCGGGGAGCTGTTTTTT. Amino acid sequence: CASSQGLAGGLNTGELFF.

The chain carries TRBV9 and TRBJ2-3; TRBD2 matches at 9 bases. V was pared by 0 bases and J by 5 bases, with 7 bases of the junction left unmatched. The CDR3 runs 16 residues. Germline V CDR1 and CDR2: SGDLS, YYNGEE. The CDR3 here is CASSVVRGGALDTQYF. The CDR3 region has the DNA TGTGCCAGCAGCGTAGTTCGCGGGGGGGCCCTAGATACGCAGTATTTT.

The rearrangement links TRBV18 to TRBJ1-1; D gene uncertain. The V end lost 1 base, the J end lost 1 base, and 7 bases lay between the germline ends. Germline loops: CDR1 KGHSH, CDR2 LQKENI. This CDR3 spans 14 amino acids. The CDR3 DNA is TGTGCCAGCTCACCACTGGCCAGGAACACTGAAGCTTTCTTT. This translates into CASSPLARNTEAFF.

This chain links TRBV27 with TRBJ2-5; TRBD2 matches 8 bases. The CDR3 sequence is 15 residues long. The V gene end was trimmed by 5 bases and the J gene end by 5 bases; junction bases not matched to a gene: 10. Germline values: CDR1 MNHEY, CDR2 SMNVEV (reference sequence). CDR3 protein: CASSITGGGWETQYF. The CDR3 DNA follows: TGTGCCAGCAGTATTACCGGGGGGGGCTGGGAGACCCAGTACTTC.

The chain is built from TRBV2 and TRBJ1-3, with 9 nucleotides matching TRBD1. The germline V gene has CDR1 SNHLY and CDR2 FYNNEI. V dropped 7 bases and J dropped 2; count of bases not matched to a gene: 12. The CDR3 is made up of 17 amino acids. The CDR3 sequence is CASIRDRAVVAGNTIYF. CDR3 sequence (DNA): TGTGCCAGCATCCGGGACAGGGCCGTCGTTGCTGGAAACACCATATATTTT.

The rearrangement joins TRBV11-2 to TRBJ1-5; unclear D gene. This CDR3 spans 12 amino acids. V lost 3 bases and J lost 5, with 5 bases in between. Germline values: CDR1 SGHAT, CDR2 FQNNGV. CDR3 amino acids: CASSLSDQPQHF. DNA of the CDR3: TGTGCCAGCAGCTTGTCCGATCAGCCCCAGCATTTT.